These 13 T cell receptor beta chains came from one sample sequenced in a study of cytomegalovirus exposure and HLA in healthy donors. The PCR contained 60 Vbeta and 13 Jbeta primers. Data came from immunoSEQ multiplex PCR; TCRdb stores just in-frame clones and leaves some out. The sample gives approximately 110,000 clones, more than 65% of which show up once; around 13% is in the top ten. Sequenced: PBMCs. These receptors originate from a woman aged 55 to 70 in good health and CMV-seropositive.

V and J are TRBV19 and TRBJ2-7, with D possibly matching TRBD2 (5 bases). Trimming took 7 bases from V and 0 from J, leaving 13 bases between them. Germline V gene data show CDR1 as LNHDA and CDR2 as SQIVND (reference sequence). This CDR3 is 14 amino acids long. In nucleotides, the CDR3 is TGTGCCAGTAAGGGAGACGTGAGCTCCTACGAGCAGTACTTC. Its protein is CASKGDVSSYEQYF.

The gene calls are TRBV9 and TRBJ2-2; tentative D call: TRBD1 (6 bases). The CDR3 length is 16 residues. Between the trimmed V and J ends, which lost 0 bases and 3 bases, there was a span of 12 bases. The germline V gene has CDR1 SGDLS and CDR2 YYNGEE. The CDR3 DNA reads TGTGCCAGCAGCGTAGAGTACAGGGCAGACACCGGGGAGCTGTTTTTT. Translated: CASSVEYRADTGELFF.

This chain links TRBV7-2 with TRBJ2-5, with 7 bases fitting TRBD1. The CDR3 has 13 amino acids. V dropped 6 bases and J dropped 2; count of bases not matched to a gene: 3. From germline, CDR1 is SGHTA and CDR2 FQGNSA. The chain's CDR3 is CASSWDRQETQYF. For the CDR3, the DNA is TGTGCCAGCAGTTGGGACAGACAAGAGACCCAGTACTTC.

The chain employs TRBV20-1 and TRBJ2-5, with D perhaps matching TRBD1 (5 bases). CDR1 DFQATT and CDR2 SNEGSKA come from the germline V gene (reference sequence). The CDR3 spans 11 residues. Deletions cut 5 bases from V and 1 base from J, with 5 bases between. CDR3 nucleotide sequence: TGCAGTGCTGACAGCCAAGAGACCCAGTACTTC. Translated: CSADSQETQYF.

This chain links TRBV27 with TRBJ2-7, with D possibly matching TRBD1 (6 bases). Trimming shortened V by 10 bases and J by 5 bases, and 15 bases separated the two germline ends. CDR3 length: 12 residues. CDR1 MNHEY and CDR2 SMNVEV come from the germline V gene (reference sequence). CDR3 DNA sequence: TGTGCCACTGAGGGGGTTGCCCACGAGCAGTACTTC. It specifies CATEGVAHEQYF.

V usage is TRBV7-9 and J usage is TRBJ1-5; 8 bases fit TRBD1. The CDR3 spans 15 residues. The ends lost 5 bases at V and 2 bases at J; junction bases unmatched: 5. Germline V gene lookup returns CDR1 SEHNR and CDR2 FQNEAQ (reference sequence). DNA for the CDR3: TGTGCCAGCAGCACAGGACAGGGTGGCAATCAGCCCCAGCATTTT. Amino acids: CASSTGQGGNQPQHF.

The rearrangement links TRBV7-8 to TRBJ2-1, with D possibly TRBD2 on 6 matching bases. Germline V gene data show CDR1 as SGHVS and CDR2 as FQNEAQ. The CDR3 has 17 amino acids. The V end lost 1 base, the J end lost 0 bases, and 13 bases lay between the germline ends. The CDR3 DNA is TGTGCCAGCAGCTTAGAGCCTAGCGCTAACTCCTACAATGAGCAGTTCTTC. It codes for CASSLEPSANSYNEQFF. The entire variable domain, with the rest obtained from reference TRBV7-8 and TRBJ2-1, is as follows: GAGVSQSPRYKVAKRGQDVALRCDPISGHVSLFWYQQALGQGPEFLTYFQNEAQLDKSGLPSDRFFAERPEGSVSTLKIQRTQQEDSAVYLCASSLEPSANSYNEQFFGPGTRLTVL.

Only a few counts were recorded for this clone. The chain couples TRBV19 to TRBJ1-1; D is unclear. Germline V gene lookup returns CDR1 LNHDA and CDR2 SQIVND (reference sequence). The CDR3 extends over 16 amino acids. V lost 6 bases and J lost 0, with 17 bases in between. The CDR3: CASRELLTSMNTEAFF. The DNA of the CDR3 is TGTGCCAGTAGAGAACTGCTAACCTCCATGAACACTGAAGCTTTCTTT.

This rearrangement joins TRBV6-5 to TRBJ2-1, with D perhaps TRBD1 (6 bases). The length of the CDR3 is 13 residues. The V end was cut by 4 bases, the J end by 8 bases, with 12 bases between. Germline CDR1 and CDR2: MNHEY and SVGAGI. The CDR3 DNA follows: TGTGCCAGCAGTTCACAGGGATACTATGAGCAGTTCTTC. Amino acid sequence: CASSSQGYYEQFF.

The chain joins TRBV15 to TRBJ1-3, with unresolved D. The germline gives CDR1 LNHNV, CDR2 YYDKDF (reference sequence). The CDR3 length is 14 residues. V was pared by 0 bases and J by 4 bases, with 7 bases between. CDR3 in amino acids: CATSRDWSGNTIYF. For the CDR3, the DNA is TGTGCCACCAGCAGAGATTGGAGCGGAAACACCATATATTTT.

J is TRBJ1-5 and V is TRBV19; no definite D call. The length of the CDR3 is 14 residues. The V gene lost 5 bases and the J gene lost 6 bases, with 14 bases spanning the gap. CDR1 and CDR2 (germline): LNHDA, SQIVND (reference sequence). The CDR3 region is CASSLSSQAQPQHF. CDR3 bases: TGTGCCAGTAGTCTTTCCTCGCAGGCTCAGCCCCAGCATTTT.

The rearrangement uses TRBV30 and TRBJ2-7; D may be TRBD1 (5 bases). The CDR3 length is 14 residues. Germline V gene data show CDR1 as GTSNPN and CDR2 as SVGIG (reference sequence). V was cut by 5 bases and J by 0 bases, with 14 bases left in between. This chain's CDR3 is CAWSPGPNSYEQYF. The CDR3 DNA reads as TGTGCCTGGTCTCCAGGGCCTAACTCCTACGAGCAGTACTTC.

The V and J genes are TRBV18 and TRBJ1-5; tentative D call: TRBD1 (5 bases). This CDR3 spans 14 amino acids. Per the germline V gene, CDR1 is KGHSH and CDR2 is LQKENI. V lost 2 bases and J 5 bases, leaving 10 bases between the germline ends. This CDR3 reads CASSPGQADQPQHF. DNA of the CDR3: TGTGCCAGCTCACCAGGACAAGCTGATCAGCCCCAGCATTTT. Supplemented by reference TRBV18 and TRBJ1-5, the full variable domain reads NAGVMQNPRHLVRRRGQEARLRCSPMKGHSHVYWYRQLPEEGLKFMVYLQKENIIDESGMPKERFSAEFPKEGPSILRIQQVVRGDSAAYFCASSPGQADQPQHFGDGTRLSIL.